Reported below is one T cell receptor beta chain. It has no known antigen specificity. No much larger clone is present one base from it, and per-base qualities are unavailable. The sample is drawn from a study of blood T cell repertoires in COVID-19 (dated by TCRdb to 2020 to 2021). Some background on the complete study: Samples from collaborators originated in the United States, Italy and Spain and spanned both the acute and convalescent phases of COVID-19. Subjects who had been exposed to COVID-19, were actively infected with it, or had recovered from it provided the deeply sampled blood TCRbeta repertoires that made up the dataset. The samples were drawn from the first 160 participants of the ongoing ImmuneRACE study and from under 1,500 subjects provided by 6 global collaborators. The sample metadata nearly always contained a de-identified subject ID, COVID-19 status, age in years and sex. Where available, HLA class I and class II types were obtained from metadata supplied by the sample provider rather than from assay-based typing. The prospective study material was composed of cDNA or gDNA derived from T cells, B-cell-depleted T cells, or PBMCs. The repertoires were made available in a free public database intended to serve as a resource for research on the immune response to SARS-CoV-2.

The CDR3, from cysteine to phenylalanine, totals 13 residues. The kept DNA is CDR3 alone, 39 bases in frame from the first base. V is reduced by 2 bases and J by 8 bases, leaving a spacing of 12 bases between them. Via the germline V gene (reference sequence), CDR1 is GTSNPN and CDR2 SVGIG. Samples from volunteer blood donors who had recovered from COVID-19 were contributed by a second Seattle source. Each collaborating institution followed its own protocols to collect whole blood in K2EDTA tubes. For TCRbeta analysis, collaborators shipped samples in one of three forms: frozen whole blood, isolated PBMCs, or DNA extracted from either of those sample types. TCRbeta CDR3 regions were amplified from genomic DNA using the immunoSEQ Assay, a bias-controlled multiplex PCR. Per the source publication's procedure: Nucleated cell counts per sample were estimated from amplification of reference gene primers within the assay. To quantify the absolute abundance of each unique TCRbeta CDR3 rearrangement, sequence reads were collapsed and filtered. For each sample, productive Simpson clonality was calculated as the square root of Simpson's diversity index across productive rearrangements. This is the immuneACCESS table as TCRdb keeps it, with only in-frame sequences that have V and J called. A part of the clones is gone; compared with another copy, unresolved V genes explain less than half, and the rest is unexplained. V and J calls and clone size are copied from that table; D and trimming were computed from the DNA. Present in this sample are more than 150,000 clones, less than 80% of which were seen just once. The ten largest make up roughly 13% of the sample.

What the work shows at the level of the full study, not this receptor alone: The amount of clinical and demographic metadata varied by source and participant and was provided uncurated.

Material: peripheral blood. This clonotype was sampled from a man over 45 who had recovered from COVID-19. The sequence joins TRBV30 to TRBJ1-4; a tentative D match to TRBD1 spans 5 bases. The CDR3 loop reads CAWSIGAGEKLFF. In nucleotide form, the sequence is TGTGCCTGGAGTATCGGGGCGGGGGAAAAACTGTTTTTT.